This TCR beta chain was recovered during a study of blood T cell repertoires in COVID-19. Each recovered donor of Cohort 3 presented with two negative PCRs, clearance, or symptom resolution. TCRdb's copy holds only in-frame clones and misses some; the assay was immunoSEQ multiplex PCR. The repertoire holds under 350,000 clones, with around nine tenths as singletons. Specimen: PBMCs or T cells enriched from blood (not recorded which). This TCR was sampled from a man in his sixties who had recovered from COVID-19.

The CDR3 DNA reads as TGTGCCAGCAGTTCGACAGGGGGCTTCCATAATTCACCCCTCCACTTT. Translated, it gives CASSSTGGFHNSPLHF. V usage is TRBV6-5 and J usage is TRBJ1-6, with TRBD1 matching over 10 bases. The ends lost 4 bases at V and 5 bases at J; junction bases unmatched: 5. CDR1 and CDR2 (germline): MNHEY, SVGAGI. The CDR3 has 16 residues.